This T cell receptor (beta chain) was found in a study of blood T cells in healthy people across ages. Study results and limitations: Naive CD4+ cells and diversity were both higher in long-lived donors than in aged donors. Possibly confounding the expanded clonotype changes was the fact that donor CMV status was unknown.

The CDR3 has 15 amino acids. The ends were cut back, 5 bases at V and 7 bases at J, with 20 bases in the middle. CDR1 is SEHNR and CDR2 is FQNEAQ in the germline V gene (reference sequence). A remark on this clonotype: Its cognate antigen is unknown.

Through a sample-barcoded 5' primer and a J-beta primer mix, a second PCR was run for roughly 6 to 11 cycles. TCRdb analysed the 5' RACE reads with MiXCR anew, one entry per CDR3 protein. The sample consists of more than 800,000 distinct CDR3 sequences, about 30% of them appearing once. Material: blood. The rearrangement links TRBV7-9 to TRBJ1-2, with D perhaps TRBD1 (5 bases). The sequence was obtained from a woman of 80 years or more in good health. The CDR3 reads CASSPRGGERAGYTF. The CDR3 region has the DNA TGTGCCAGCAGCCCCAGAGGAGGGGAAAGGGCTGGCTACACCTTC.